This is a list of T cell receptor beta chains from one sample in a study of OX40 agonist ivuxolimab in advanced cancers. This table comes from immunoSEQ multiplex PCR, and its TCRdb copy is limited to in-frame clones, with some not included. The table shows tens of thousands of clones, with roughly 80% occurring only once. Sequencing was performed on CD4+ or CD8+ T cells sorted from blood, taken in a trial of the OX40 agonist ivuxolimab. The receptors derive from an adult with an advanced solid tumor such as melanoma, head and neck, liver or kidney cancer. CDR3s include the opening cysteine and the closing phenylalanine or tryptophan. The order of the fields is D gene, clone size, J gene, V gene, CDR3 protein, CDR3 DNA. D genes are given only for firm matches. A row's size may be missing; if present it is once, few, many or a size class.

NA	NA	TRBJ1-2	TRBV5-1	CASSLGGGRYGYTF	TGCGCCAGCAGCTTGGGTGGGGGCCGGTATGGCTACACCTTC
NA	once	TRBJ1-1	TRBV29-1	CSVLGTLNTEAFF	TGCAGCGTTCTCGGGACGTTGAACACTGAAGCTTTCTTT
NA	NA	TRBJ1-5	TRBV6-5	CASSSLGRGSNQPQHF	TGTGCCAGCAGTTCCCTGGGCAGGGGCTCGAATCAGCCCCAGCATTTT
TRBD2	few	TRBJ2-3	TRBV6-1	CASSDFAGGRDTQYF	TGTGCCAGCAGTGACTTTGCGGGAGGGCGTGATACGCAGTATTTT
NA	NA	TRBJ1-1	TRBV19	CASSIRRGPQNTEAFF	TGTGCCAGTAGTATTAGGCGTGGACCGCAGAACACTGAAGCTTTCTTT
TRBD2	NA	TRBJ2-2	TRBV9	CASSVVETSNTGELFF	TGTGCCAGCAGCGTAGTGGAGACTAGCAACACCGGGGAGCTGTTTTTT
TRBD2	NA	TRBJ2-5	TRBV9	CASSQTPGGPGETQYF	TGTGCCAGCAGTCAGACTCCGGGGGGGCCCGGAGAGACCCAGTACTTC
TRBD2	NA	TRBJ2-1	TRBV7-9	CASSLVGGVAGYNEQFF	TGTGCCAGCAGCTTAGTGGGGGGAGTAGCGGGCTACAATGAGCAGTTCTTC
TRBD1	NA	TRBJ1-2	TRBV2	CASSLRGQEYGYTF	TGTGCCAGCAGCCTCAGGGGGCAGGAATATGGCTACACCTTC
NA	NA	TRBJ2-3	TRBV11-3	CASSSRLSADTQYF	TGTGCCAGCAGCTCCCGTCTCAGCGCGGATACGCAGTATTTT
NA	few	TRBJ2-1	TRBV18	CASSLGSYNEQFF	TGTGCCAGCTCACTGGGATCCTACAATGAGCAGTTCTTC
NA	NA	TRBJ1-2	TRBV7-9	CASSSDYYGYTF	TGTGCCAGCTCCTCGGATTACTATGGCTACACCTTC
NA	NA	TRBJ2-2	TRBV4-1	CASRSRAGELFF	TGCGCCAGCAGATCTAGAGCCGGGGAGCTGTTTTTT
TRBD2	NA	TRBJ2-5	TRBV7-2	CASSPGGGQETQYF	TGTGCCAGCAGCCCGGGAGGGGGCCAAGAGACCCAGTACTTC
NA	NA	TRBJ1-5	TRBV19	CASSNTGDGNQPQHF	TGTGCCAGTAGTAATACGGGTGACGGCAATCAGCCCCAGCATTTT
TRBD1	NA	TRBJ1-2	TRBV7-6	CASSLGGTGYGYTF	TGTGCCAGCAGCTTGGGCGGGACAGGCTATGGCTACACCTTC
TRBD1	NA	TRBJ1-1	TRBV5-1	CASSRPGQTHTEAFF	TGCGCCAGCAGCCGCCCGGGACAGACCCACACTGAAGCTTTCTTT
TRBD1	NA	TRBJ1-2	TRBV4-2	CASSQGRDRQNYGYTF	TGTGCCAGCAGCCAAGGCCGGGACAGACAGAACTATGGCTACACCTTC
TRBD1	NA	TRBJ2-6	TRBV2	CASIREQGALSGANVLTF	TGTGCCAGCATCCGGGAGCAGGGGGCCCTCTCTGGGGCCAACGTCCTGACTTTC
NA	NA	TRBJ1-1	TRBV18	CASSPDISGTEAFF	TGTGCCAGCTCACCGGACATCTCCGGAACTGAAGCTTTCTTT
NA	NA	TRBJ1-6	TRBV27	CASSPWGPGGSYNSPLHF	TGTGCCAGCAGTCCCTGGGGTCCTGGGGGATCCTATAATTCACCCCTCCACTTT
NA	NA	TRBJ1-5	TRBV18	CASSPGQDQPQHF	TGTGCCAGCTCACCAGGGCAGGATCAGCCCCAGCATTTT
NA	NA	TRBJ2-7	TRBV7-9	CASGGQYEQYF	TGTGCCAGCGGAGGCCAGTACGAGCAGTACTTC
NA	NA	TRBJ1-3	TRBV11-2	CASSLGSGNTIYF	TGTGCCAGCAGCTTAGGCTCTGGAAACACCATATATTTT
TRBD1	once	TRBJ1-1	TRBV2	CASISRPGRGKGNTEAFF	TGTGCCAGCATTTCCCGCCCCGGCAGGGGGAAAGGGAACACTGAAGCTTTCTTT
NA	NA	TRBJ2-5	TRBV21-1	CASTPGTSGGQETQYF	TGTGCCAGCACCCCCGGGACTAGCGGGGGGCAAGAGACCCAGTACTTC
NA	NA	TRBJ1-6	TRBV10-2	CASSESGPNSPLHF	TGCGCCAGCAGTGAGTCGGGACCCAATTCACCCCTCCACTTT
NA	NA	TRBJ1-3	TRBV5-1	CASSRTLSGNTIYF	TGCGCCAGCAGCCGTACGTTATCTGGAAACACCATATATTTT
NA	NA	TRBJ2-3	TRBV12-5	CASGFYGLGVYF	TGTGCTAGTGGTTTCTATGGACTGGGGGTGTATTTT
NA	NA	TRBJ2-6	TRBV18	CASSPLQGTSGANVLTF	TGTGCCAGCTCACCACTTCAGGGTACCTCTGGGGCCAACGTCCTGACTTTC
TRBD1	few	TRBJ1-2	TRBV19	CASSRGGGLDTF	TGTGCCAGTAGCCGAGGGGGCGGACTAGACACCTTC
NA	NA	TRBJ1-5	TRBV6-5	CASSYSRTGNQPQHF	TGTGCCAGCAGTTACTCTAGGACAGGCAATCAGCCCCAGCATTTT
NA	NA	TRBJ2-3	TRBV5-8	CASSLGDHSTDTQYF	TGTGCCAGCAGCTTAGGGGACCATAGCACAGATACGCAGTATTTT
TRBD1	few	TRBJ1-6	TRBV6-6	CASSYYGTGNSPLHF	TGTGCCAGCAGTTACTACGGGACAGGCAATTCACCCCTCCACTTT
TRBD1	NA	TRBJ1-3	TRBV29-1	CSVRTGSDSGNTIYF	TGCAGCGTCCGGACAGGTTCCGACTCTGGAAACACCATATATTTT
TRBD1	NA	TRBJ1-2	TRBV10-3	CAISPDRVYGYTF	TGTGCCATCAGTCCTGACAGGGTCTATGGCTACACCTTC
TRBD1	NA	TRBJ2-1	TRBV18	CASSLGDRVVNEQFF	TGTGCCAGCTCACTAGGGGACAGGGTAGTGAATGAGCAGTTCTTC
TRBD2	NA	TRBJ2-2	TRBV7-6	CASSRAGSGLETGELFF	TGTGCCAGCAGCCGGGCCGGTAGCGGGTTAGAAACCGGGGAGCTGTTTTTT
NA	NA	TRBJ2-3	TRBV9	CASSVGAGTSSTDTQYF	TGTGCCAGCAGCGTAGGAGCAGGGACATCTAGCACAGATACGCAGTATTTT
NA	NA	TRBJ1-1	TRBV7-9	CASSSGDGVAFF	TGTGCCAGCAGCTCGGGCGACGGGGTTGCTTTCTTT
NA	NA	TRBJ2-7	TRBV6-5	CASSYRFEGYEQYF	TGTGCCAGCAGTTACCGATTCGAGGGCTACGAGCAGTACTTC
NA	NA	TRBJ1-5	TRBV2	CASSEMNLLNQPQHF	TGTGCCAGCAGTGAAATGAACCTTCTAAACCAGCCCCAGCATTTT
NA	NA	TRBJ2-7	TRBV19	CASSIDLGQTYEQYF	TGTGCCAGTAGTATAGATCTAGGACAGACCTACGAGCAGTACTTC
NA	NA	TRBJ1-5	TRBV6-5	CASRPTEPYRPQHF	TGTGCCAGCAGACCAACTGAACCATACAGGCCCCAGCATTTT
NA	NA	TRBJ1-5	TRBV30	CAWSVAGWAQPQHF	TGTGCCTGGAGTGTGGCGGGATGGGCTCAGCCCCAGCATTTT
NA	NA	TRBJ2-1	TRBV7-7	CASSQALANEQFF	TGTGCTAGCAGCCAGGCACTAGCCAATGAGCAGTTCTTC
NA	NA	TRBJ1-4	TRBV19	CASSMVGRRGKLFF	TGTGCCAGTAGTATGGTGGGGCGCAGAGGGAAACTGTTTTTT
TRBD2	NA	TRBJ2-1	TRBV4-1	CASSQELAVYNEQFF	TGTGCCAGCAGCCAAGAACTAGCGGTCTACAATGAGCAGTTCTTC